Sequencing of this T cell receptor (beta chain) was carried out in a study of blood T cells in healthy people across ages. It was with a sample-barcoded 5' primer and a J-beta primer mix that a second PCR of roughly 7 to 11 cycles was run. In TCRdb, the 5' RACE reads were re-called with MiXCR into one record per CDR3 protein. There are around 1,500,000 distinct CDR3 sequences in the sample; 28% occur only once, and roughly 8% lies in the top ten. CDR1 SGHRS and CDR2 YFSETQ come from the germline V gene. V was clipped by 1 base and J by 1 base, with 5 bases between them. This CDR3 is built from 13 residues.

Sequencing was carried out using blood. This clonotype was sampled from a woman in her 30s in good health. The chain carries TRBV5-1 and TRBJ2-5; no clear D. CDR3 bases: TGCGCCAGCAGCTTGATTAGCCAAGAGACCCAGTACTTC. Protein sequence: CASSLISQETQYF. Full variable domain (rest looked up from reference TRBV5-1 and TRBJ2-5): KAGVTQTPRYLIKTRGQQVTLSCSPISGHRSVSWYQQTPGQGLQFLFEYFSETQRNKGNFPGRFSGRQFSNSRSEMNVSTLELGDSALYLCASSLISQETQYFGPGTRLLVL.